This TCR beta chain was documented in a study of blood T cell repertoires in COVID-19. Whole-study context: Researchers got acute and convalescent COVID-19 samples from the United States, Italy and Spain. Sources were T cells, B-cell-depleted T cells, or PBMCs; the material itself was cDNA or gDNA.

Trimming shortened V by 0 bases and J by 0 bases, and 17 bases separated the two germline ends. CDR1 MDHEN and CDR2 SYDVKM come from the germline V gene. This CDR3 has 19 amino acids. Per the original methods: Amplification of reference gene primers was used by the study to estimate nucleated cell counts. Some clones are missing from TCRdb's copy, which holds only in-frame ones; the method was immunoSEQ multiplex PCR. The V and J calls and clone size were taken over from that table, and D and trimming were inferred from the DNA. In the table there are approximately 62,000 clones, 85% to 90% of which are singletons.

The material sequenced was peripheral blood. The clonotype was recovered from a human donor with active COVID-19. The donor label of this sample is uncertain. The chain employs TRBV28 and TRBJ1-4; no firm D call. For the CDR3, the DNA is TGTGCCAGCAGTTTATGGGAGCGGGGAGTCATAGCAACTAATGAAAAACTGTTTTTT. Translated, it gives CASSLWERGVIATNEKLFF.